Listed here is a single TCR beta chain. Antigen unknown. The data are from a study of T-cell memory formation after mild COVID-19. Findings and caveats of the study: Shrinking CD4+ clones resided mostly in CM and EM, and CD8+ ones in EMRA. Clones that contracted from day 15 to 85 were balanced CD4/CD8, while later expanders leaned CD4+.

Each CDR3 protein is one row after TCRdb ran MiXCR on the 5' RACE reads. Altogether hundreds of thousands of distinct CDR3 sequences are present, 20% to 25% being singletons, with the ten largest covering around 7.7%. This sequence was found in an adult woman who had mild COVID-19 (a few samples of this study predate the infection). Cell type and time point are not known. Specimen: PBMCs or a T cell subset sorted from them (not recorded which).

CDR3 amino acids: CASSPGSYGYTF. In DNA, the CDR3 is TGTGCCAGCAGCCCAGGGTCCTATGGCTACACCTTC. The rearrangement uses TRBV3-1 and TRBJ1-2, with D possibly being TRBD1 (5 bases). V was trimmed by 4 bases and J by 4 bases, leaving 7 bases between them. This CDR3 has 12 amino acids. The germline CDR1 and CDR2 sequences are LGHDT and YNNKEL (reference sequence).